Sequencing of this T cell receptor (beta chain) was carried out in a study of T cell responses to AZD1222 COVID-19 vaccine. The V gene lost 6 bases and the J gene lost 5 bases, with 10 bases spanning the gap. The germline V gene encodes CDR1 LNHDA and CDR2 SQIVND (reference sequence). The CDR3 is 12 residues long. Sequencing used immunoSEQ multiplex PCR; TCRdb keeps in-frame clones, though not all of them. Of about 100,000 clones listed, roughly 91% are singletons. The sequenced sample was peripheral blood, obtained on day 0 of AZD1222 vaccination. The rearrangement uses TRBV19 and TRBJ2-5; the D is unclear. This TCR was sampled from an adult in good health. CDR3 sequence reads: CASRSPAETQYF. The CDR3 region has the DNA TGTGCCAGTAGGTCCCCGGCGGAGACCCAGTACTTC.